The rows below give T cell receptor beta chains drawn from one sample of a study of cytotoxic CD8 clonotypes in ibrutinib-treated CLL. The protocol was immunoSEQ multiplex PCR, while the TCRdb copy is restricted to in-frame clones and leaves out a portion. The sample has 58,000 or so clones; around three fifths are singletons. The sequencing here drew on PBMCs, taken after 12 months of ibrutinib treatment. Every receptor here comes from a human donor with chronic lymphocytic leukemia. The CDR3 runs from the conserved cysteine through the conserved F or W. Each record gives: D gene, CDR3 length, J gene, clone size, V gene, CDR3 DNA, CDR3 protein. The D gene is left open where the match is weak. Expanded clones are given a class, and other clones once, few, many or no size at all.

.,14,TRBJ1-6,.,TRBV27,TGTGCCAGCAGCCGGGACCCATGGAACTCACCCCTCCACTTT,CASSRDPWNSPLHF
.,13,TRBJ1-1,.,TRBV7-9,TGTGCCAGCAGCGGGCCGACAAGAGCTGAAGCTTTCTTT,CASSGPTRAEAFF
.,11,TRBJ2-1,.,TRBV11-2,TGTGCCAGCAGCGGAGGGGTGATGCAGTTCTTC,CASSGGVMQFF
TRBD1,16,TRBJ2-1,few,TRBV10-3,TGTGCCATCAGGCCCGCGGACAGGGGCTCCTACAATGAGCAGTTCTTC,CAIRPADRGSYNEQFF
TRBD1,15,TRBJ1-1,.,TRBV28,TGTGCCAGCAGTTTAACGGCAGGGGGGAACACTGAAGCTTTCTTT,CASSLTAGGNTEAFF
.,12,TRBJ2-1,.,TRBV5-1,TGCGCCAGCAGCTTCCGCGGACTTGAGCAGTTCTTC,CASSFRGLEQFF
TRBD2,15,TRBJ2-2,few,TRBV5-1,TGCGCCAGCGGACCCGGGACTAGGGACACCGGGGAGCTGTTTTTT,CASGPGTRDTGELFF
.,15,TRBJ2-2,.,TRBV7-8,TGTGCCAGCAGCTTTGGGACTTCGAACACCGGGGAGCTGTTTTTT,CASSFGTSNTGELFF
.,13,TRBJ1-2,few,TRBV9,TGTGCCAGCAGCGTCCCAGGGCGCTATGGCTACACCTTC,CASSVPGRYGYTF
TRBD1,12,TRBJ1-4,.,TRBV19,TGTGCCAGGGGACAGGGCGAGGAAAAACTGTTTTTT,CARGQGEEKLFF
.,13,TRBJ1-1,.,TRBV5-4,TGTGCCAGCAGCTTGCACGGGTTAACTGAAGCTTTCTTT,CASSLHGLTEAFF
.,14,TRBJ1-2,once,TRBV29-1,TGCAGCGGTTCTCCGGGTCCCGGGAACTATGGCTACACCTTC,CSGSPGPGNYGYTF
.,18,TRBJ1-2,.,TRBV7-9,TGTGCCAGCAGCTTAGCTCACTCGTACAGAACCGAAAATTATGGCTACACCTTC,CASSLAHSYRTENYGYTF
TRBD1,17,TRBJ2-3,.,TRBV5-1,TGCGCCAGCAGCTTGGTGGGACAGGGGTCTAGCACAGATACGCAGTATTTT,CASSLVGQGSSTDTQYF
.,17,TRBJ2-3,.,TRBV7-9,TGTGCCAGCAGCTTAGCTGGGAGCCTCCCCTACACAGATACGCAGTATTTT,CASSLAGSLPYTDTQYF
TRBD2,17,TRBJ2-2,few,TRBV15,TGTGCCACCAGCAGAGGGGTAAAGCGGGGAAACACCGGGGAGCTGTTTTTT,CATSRGVKRGNTGELFF
.,16,TRBJ1-1,.,TRBV7-9,TGTGCCAGCAGCCGCTCACGGGTGTCTGGTTACACTGAAGCTTTCTTT,CASSRSRVSGYTEAFF
TRBD2,15,TRBJ2-5,.,TRBV7-2,TGTGCCAGCAGCTTAGTGTCCAGCGGGGAACGCGACCAGTACTTC,CASSLVSSGERDQYF
TRBD1,13,TRBJ2-1,.,TRBV6-1,TGTGCCAGCACCCGGACAGGGTACAATGAGCAGTTCTTC,CASTRTGYNEQFF
.,11,TRBJ2-5,many,TRBV20-1,TGCAGTGCTATGACAGGTCGGGCCCAGTACTTC,CSAMTGRAQYF
.,16,TRBJ2-2,few,TRBV15,TGTGCCACCAGCAGAGATCCCGGATCCCGGGCCGGGGAGCTGTTTTTT,CATSRDPGSRAGELFF
.,15,TRBJ2-3,.,TRBV5-1,TGCGCCAGCAGCTTGAAGTGGGGGGCGGGAGATACGCAGTATTTT,CASSLKWGAGDTQYF
.,14,TRBJ1-1,.,TRBV5-8,TGTGCCAGCAGCTGGGTGGGACCTAACACTGAAGCTTTCTTT,CASSWVGPNTEAFF
TRBD1,15,TRBJ2-2,.,TRBV11-3,TGTGCCAGCAGAACCGGGACAGGTGGCACCGGGGAGCTGTTTTTT,CASRTGTGGTGELFF
TRBD1,16,TRBJ1-3,.,TRBV9,TGTGCCAGCAGCACCCGGACAGGGGCGAGTGGAAACACCATATATTTT,CASSTRTGASGNTIYF
.,14,TRBJ2-2,few,TRBV19,TGTGCCAGTAGTATAGTAGGGATAGCCGGGGAGCTGTTTTTT,CASSIVGIAGELFF
TRBD2,16,TRBJ2-3,.,TRBV5-1,TGCGCCAGCAGCTGGGTAGCGGGCCCGCCCACAGATACGCAGTATTTT,CASSWVAGPPTDTQYF
.,18,TRBJ1-1,.,TRBV28,TGTGCCAGCAGTCCCCTCTGGGCCAGGGCTGACATGAACACTGAAGCTTTCTTT,CASSPLWARADMNTEAFF
TRBD1,14,TRBJ1-2,few,TRBV29-1,TGCAGCGTAGCAACCGGGACAGGGATGGGGGGCTACACCTTC,CSVATGTGMGGYTF
TRBD1,13,TRBJ1-1,.,TRBV30,TGTGCCTGGAGTCAGGGGGCGGACACTGAAGCTTTCTTT,CAWSQGADTEAFF
.,15,TRBJ1-2,.,TRBV5-1,TGCGCCAGCAGCCGGGGGTCGAACCGGAAGGAGGGCTACACCTTC,CASSRGSNRKEGYTF
.,15,TRBJ2-1,few,TRBV5-1,TGCGCCAGCAGCTCCGAGTTAAGGGGCAACAATGAGCAGTTCTTC,CASSSELRGNNEQFF
.,12,TRBJ2-3,few,TRBV5-4,TGTGCCAGCAGCTCAGTCACAGATACGCAGTATTTT,CASSSVTDTQYF
.,14,TRBJ2-2,many,TRBV19,TGTGCCAGAGTCTACAGGGATCTCACCGGGGAGCTGTTTTTT,CARVYRDLTGELFF